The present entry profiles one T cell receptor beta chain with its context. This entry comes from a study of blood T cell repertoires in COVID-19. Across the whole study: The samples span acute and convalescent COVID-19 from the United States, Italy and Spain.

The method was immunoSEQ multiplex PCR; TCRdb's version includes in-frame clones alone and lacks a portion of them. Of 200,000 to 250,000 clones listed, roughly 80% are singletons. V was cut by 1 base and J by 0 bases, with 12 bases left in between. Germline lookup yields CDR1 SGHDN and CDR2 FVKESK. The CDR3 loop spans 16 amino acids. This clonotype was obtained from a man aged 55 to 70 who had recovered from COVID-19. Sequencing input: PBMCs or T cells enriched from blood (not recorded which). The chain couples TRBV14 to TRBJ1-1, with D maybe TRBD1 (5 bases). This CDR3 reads CASSQVGPGMNTEAFF. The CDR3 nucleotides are TGTGCCAGCAGCCAAGTTGGGCCAGGGATGAACACTGAAGCTTTCTTT.